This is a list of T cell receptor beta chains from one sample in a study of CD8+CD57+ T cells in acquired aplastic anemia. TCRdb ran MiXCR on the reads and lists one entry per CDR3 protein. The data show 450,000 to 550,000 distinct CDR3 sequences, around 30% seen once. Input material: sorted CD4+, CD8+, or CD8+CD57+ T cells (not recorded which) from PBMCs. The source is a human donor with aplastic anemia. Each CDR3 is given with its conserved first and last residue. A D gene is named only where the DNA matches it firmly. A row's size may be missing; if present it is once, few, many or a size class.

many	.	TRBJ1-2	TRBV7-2	CASSLRGENGYTF	TGTGCCAGCAGCTTACGGGGGGAGAATGGCTACACCTTC
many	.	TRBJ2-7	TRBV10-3	CAISDPGKGVHEQYF	TGTGCCATCAGTGATCCGGGAAAAGGGGTCCACGAGCAGTACTTC
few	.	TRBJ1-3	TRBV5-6	CASSFQGLISGNTIYF	TGTGCCAGCAGCTTCCAGGGCCTGATCTCTGGAAACACCATATATTTT
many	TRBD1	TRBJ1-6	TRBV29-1	CSVRDRGRSPLHF	TGCAGCGTCCGGGACAGGGGTCGATCACCCCTCCACTTT
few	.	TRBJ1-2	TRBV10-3	CASSSGSDYGYTF	TGTGCCAGCAGTTCGGGAAGCGACTATGGCTACACCTTC
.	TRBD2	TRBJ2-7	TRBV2	CASRHASTSEIYEQYF	TGTGCCAGCAGGCACGCGTCGACTAGCGAAATCTACGAGCAGTACTTC
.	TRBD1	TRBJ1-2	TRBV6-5	CASSYSPTGGGYTF	TGTGCCAGCAGTTACTCCCCGACAGGGGGGGGCTACACCTTC
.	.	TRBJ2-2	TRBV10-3	CAISGQETYEQYFGELFF	.
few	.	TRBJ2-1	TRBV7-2	CASSLAQLHYNEQFF	TGTGCCAGCAGCTTAGCACAGCTACACTACAATGAGCAGTTCTTC
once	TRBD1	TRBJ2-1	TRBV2	CASTGSTGGEQFF	TGTGCCAGCACGGGGTCGACAGGGGGTGAGCAGTTCTTC
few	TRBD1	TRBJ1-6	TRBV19	CASSFRQGADSPLHF	TGTGCCAGTAGTTTTCGGCAGGGGGCGGATTCACCCCTCCACTTT
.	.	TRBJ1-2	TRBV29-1	CSVDRIGGYTF	TGCAGCGTTGACAGGATCGGAGGCTACACCTTC
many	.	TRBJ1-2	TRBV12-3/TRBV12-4	CASSFDSQYGYTF	TGTGCCAGCAGTTTTGACAGTCAATATGGCTACACCTTC
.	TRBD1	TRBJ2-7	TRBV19	CASRATGTGGYEQYF	TGTGCCAGTAGGGCAACGGGGACAGGGGGCTACGAGCAGTACTTC
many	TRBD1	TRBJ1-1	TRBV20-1	CRTGEGAFF	TGCAGGACAGGGGAGGGAGCTTTCTTT
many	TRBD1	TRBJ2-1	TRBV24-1	CATSDQTGSSYNEQFF	TGTGCCACCAGTGACCAGACAGGGAGCTCCTACAATGAGCAGTTCTTC
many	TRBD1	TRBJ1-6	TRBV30	CAWGQGRNSPLHF	TGTGCCTGGGGACAGGGGCGGAATTCACCCCTCCACTTT
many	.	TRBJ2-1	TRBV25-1	CASATYNEQFF	TGTGCCAGCGCTACCTACAATGAGCAGTTCTTC
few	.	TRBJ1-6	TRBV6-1	CASRRSELLYNSPLHF	TGTGCCAGCAGGAGGTCGGAACTTCTCTATAATTCACCCCTCCACTTT
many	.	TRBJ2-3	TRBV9	CASSVPGTDTQYF	TGTGCCAGCAGCGTGCCCGGCACAGATACGCAGTATTTT
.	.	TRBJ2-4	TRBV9	CASSAGTGKNIQYF	TGTGCCAGCAGCGCGGGGACTGGAAAAAACATTCAGTACTTC
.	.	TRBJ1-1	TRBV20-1	CSKSRVPSEAFF	TGCAGTAAAAGTAGGGTTCCCTCTGAAGCTTTCTTT
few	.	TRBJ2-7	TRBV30	CAWSAVPGEQYF	TGTGCCTGGAGTGCCGTCCCGGGCGAGCAGTACTTC
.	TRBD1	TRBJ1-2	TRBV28	CASSWSLHRTGSSDGYTF	TGTGCCAGCAGTTGGTCCTTACACCGGACAGGGAGTAGTGATGGCTACACCTTC
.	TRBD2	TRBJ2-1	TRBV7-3	CASSLSPASGEGNEQSF	TGTGCCAGCAGCTTAAGTCCTGCTAGCGGGGAAGGCAATGAGCAGTCCTTC
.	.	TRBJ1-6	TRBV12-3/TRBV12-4	CASSKARELRSRSPLHF	TGTGCCAGCAGCAAAGCCCGAGAGCTAAGGTCCCGTTCACCCCTCCACTTT
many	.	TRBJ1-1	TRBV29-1	CSVLGGREVTEAFF	TGCAGCGTTCTCGGGGGCAGGGAGGTCACTGAAGCTTTCTTT
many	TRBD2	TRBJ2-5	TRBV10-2	CAAGREVGETQYF	TGCGCTGCAGGACGGGAGGTGGGAGAGACCCAGTACTTC
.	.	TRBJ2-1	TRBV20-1	CSAPLGSENEQFF	TGCAGTGCTCCCCTCGGGAGCGAAAATGAGCAGTTCTTC
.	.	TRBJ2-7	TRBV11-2	CASSSLADTGNYEQYF	TGTGCCAGCAGCTCCCTGGCCGACACCGGGAACTACGAGCAGTACTTC
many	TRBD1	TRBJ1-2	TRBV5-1	CASSESQGARGYTF	TGCGCCAGCAGCGAGAGCCAGGGGGCCCGCGGCTACACCTTC
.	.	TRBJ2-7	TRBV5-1	CASSDVRGRNEQYF	TGCGCCAGCAGTGATGTCAGGGGCAGGAACGAGCAGTACTTC
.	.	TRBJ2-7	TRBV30	CAWSVSPRNYEQYF	TGTGCCTGGAGTGTTTCTCCCAGAAACTACGAGCAGTACTTC
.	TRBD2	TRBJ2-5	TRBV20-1	CSAYNAVGGETQYF	TGCAGTGCCTACAACGCCGTGGGGGGGGAGACCCAGTACTTC
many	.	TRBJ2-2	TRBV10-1	CASSEFLVGQLNTGELFF	TGCGCCAGCAGTGAGTTCTTGGTCGGACAGCTTAACACCGGGGAGCTGTTTTTT
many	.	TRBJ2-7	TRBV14	CASSQRGPGNAYF	TGTGCCAGCAGCCAACGCGGCCCGGGCAACGCGTACTTC
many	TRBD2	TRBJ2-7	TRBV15	CATSRISGGYDEQYF	TGTGCCACCAGCAGGATTAGCGGGGGTTACGACGAGCAGTACTTC